Listed below are T cell receptor beta chains from one sample, sequenced in a study of cytomegalovirus exposure and HLA in healthy donors. The method was immunoSEQ multiplex PCR; TCRdb's version includes in-frame clones alone and lacks a portion of them. The profile shows roughly 200,000 clones, about two thirds of them singletons. Sequenced sample: PBMCs. The receptors shown here come from a man aged 40-49 years in good health and CMV-seropositive. Each CDR3 is given with its conserved first and last residue. The order of the fields is V gene, J gene, D gene, clone size, CDR3 DNA, CDR3 protein. The D gene is left open where the match is weak. The size of a clone is reported for some rows only, either as once, few or many, or as a class for expanded clones.

V gene: TRBV10-3
J gene: TRBJ2-1
D gene: TRBD2
clone size: NA
CDR3 DNA: TGTGCCATGGGGGACCTAGCGGGGCTGCATGAGCAGTTCTTC
CDR3 protein: CAMGDLAGLHEQFF

V gene: TRBV6-6
J gene: TRBJ2-5
D gene: NA
clone size: NA
CDR3 DNA: TGTGCCAGCAGTTACTCGGGGGAGGCGGAGACCCAGTACTTC
CDR3 protein: CASSYSGEAETQYF

V gene: TRBV5-1
J gene: TRBJ2-1
D gene: TRBD1
clone size: NA
CDR3 DNA: TGCGCCAGCAGCTTGGACGGACAGGTTGTGGATGAGCAGTTCTTC
CDR3 protein: CASSLDGQVVDEQFF

V gene: TRBV9
J gene: TRBJ2-1
D gene: NA
clone size: NA
CDR3 DNA: TGTGCCAGCAGCTTCGACTATAGCTCCTACAATGAGCAGTTCTTC
CDR3 protein: CASSFDYSSYNEQFF

V gene: TRBV23-1
J gene: TRBJ1-5
D gene: NA
clone size: few
CDR3 DNA: TGCGCCAGCAGTCACCAGGGAGGACAGCCCCAGCATTTT
CDR3 protein: CASSHQGGQPQHF

V gene: TRBV2
J gene: TRBJ2-7
D gene: NA
clone size: once
CDR3 DNA: TGTGCCAGCAGTGAACTCTCCTACGAGCAGTACTTC
CDR3 protein: CASSELSYEQYF

V gene: TRBV29-1
J gene: TRBJ2-7
D gene: TRBD2
clone size: NA
CDR3 DNA: TGCAGCGTTAAGCGGGGGGGCCGCAACGAGCAGTACTTC
CDR3 protein: CSVKRGGRNEQYF

V gene: TRBV7-2
J gene: TRBJ2-3
D gene: TRBD2
clone size: NA
CDR3 DNA: TGTGCCAGCAGCTTTGGGGGGGGACCGGGAACCACAGATACGCAGTATTTT
CDR3 protein: CASSFGGGPGTTDTQYF

V gene: TRBV27
J gene: TRBJ1-2
D gene: TRBD1
clone size: few
CDR3 DNA: TGTGCCAGCAGACAGGGGGCAACAGGCTACACCTTC
CDR3 protein: CASRQGATGYTF

V gene: TRBV2
J gene: TRBJ2-1
D gene: NA
clone size: NA
CDR3 DNA: TGTGCCAGCTACCGGGGGGCTCCGTCCTACAATGAGCAGTTCTTC
CDR3 protein: CASYRGAPSYNEQFF

V gene: TRBV11-1
J gene: TRBJ2-4
D gene: TRBD1
clone size: few
CDR3 DNA: TGTGCCAGCAGCTTAACCGGGACAGGGGGCCTTCAAAACATTCAGTACTTC
CDR3 protein: CASSLTGTGGLQNIQYF

V gene: TRBV19
J gene: TRBJ2-2
D gene: TRBD2
clone size: NA
CDR3 DNA: TGTGCCAGTGTTACTAGCGGGGTGAACACCGGGGAGCTGTTTTTT
CDR3 protein: CASVTSGVNTGELFF

V gene: TRBV4-1
J gene: TRBJ1-4
D gene: TRBD1
clone size: NA
CDR3 DNA: TGCGCCAGCAGCCAAGAACCTAGGACAGGACGAAGTGCAACTAATGAAAAACTGTTTTTT
CDR3 protein: CASSQEPRTGRSATNEKLFF

V gene: TRBV19
J gene: TRBJ1-1
D gene: NA
clone size: NA
CDR3 DNA: TGTGCCAGTAGTATGGGTGGCGGGAACACTGAAGCTTTCTTT
CDR3 protein: CASSMGGGNTEAFF

V gene: TRBV7-9
J gene: TRBJ2-7
D gene: NA
clone size: NA
CDR3 DNA: TGTGCCAGCAGCCAAGGGCAGGGTGGAAGCTCCTACGAGCAGTACTTC
CDR3 protein: CASSQGQGGSSYEQYF

V gene: TRBV6-5
J gene: TRBJ1-5
D gene: TRBD1
clone size: NA
CDR3 DNA: TGTGCCAGCAGTTACTCGGCAGGGGGACAGCCCCAGCATTTT
CDR3 protein: CASSYSAGGQPQHF

V gene: TRBV9
J gene: TRBJ1-5
D gene: TRBD1
clone size: once
CDR3 DNA: TGTGCCAGCTCATTAGGGGGCGGCGGTCAGCCCCAGCATTTT
CDR3 protein: CASSLGGGGQPQHF

V gene: TRBV5-6
J gene: TRBJ2-3
D gene: TRBD1
clone size: NA
CDR3 DNA: TGTGCCAGCAGCCGGACAGGGGGCACAGATACGCAGTATTTT
CDR3 protein: CASSRTGGTDTQYF

V gene: TRBV6-1
J gene: TRBJ1-1
D gene: TRBD1
clone size: NA
CDR3 DNA: TGTGCCAGCAGCACGACAGGGGGCACTGAAGCTTTCTTT
CDR3 protein: CASSTTGGTEAFF

V gene: TRBV19
J gene: TRBJ2-3
D gene: TRBD1
clone size: NA
CDR3 DNA: TGTGCCAGTAGTTCATTTACGGACAGGGAGGTGACAGATACGCAGTATTTT
CDR3 protein: CASSSFTDREVTDTQYF

V gene: TRBV4-3
J gene: TRBJ1-5
D gene: NA
clone size: NA
CDR3 DNA: TGCGCCAGCAGCCACAAGATTGGAGCCGGGGATCAGCCCCAGCATTTT
CDR3 protein: CASSHKIGAGDQPQHF

V gene: TRBV5-5
J gene: TRBJ1-6
D gene: NA
clone size: NA
CDR3 DNA: TGTGCCAGCGCTCTCTGGAGCTCCTATAATTCACCCCTCCACTTT
CDR3 protein: CASALWSSYNSPLHF

V gene: TRBV4-1
J gene: TRBJ2-1
D gene: NA
clone size: NA
CDR3 DNA: TGCGCCAGCATGGTACTAGACCTCCCGGACAATGAGCAGTTCTTC
CDR3 protein: CASMVLDLPDNEQFF

V gene: TRBV5-4
J gene: TRBJ2-3
D gene: NA
clone size: NA
CDR3 DNA: TGTGCCAGCAGCTTTCTTCTCACAGATACGCAGTATTTT
CDR3 protein: CASSFLLTDTQYF

V gene: TRBV7-9
J gene: TRBJ2-1
D gene: TRBD2
clone size: NA
CDR3 DNA: TGTGCCAGCAGCCTTCGCGGGGGGCCATACAATGAGCAGTTCTTC
CDR3 protein: CASSLRGGPYNEQFF

V gene: TRBV7-8
J gene: TRBJ1-2
D gene: NA
clone size: NA
CDR3 DNA: TGTGCCAGCAGCTCTGCAGGGGACTATGGCTACACCTTC
CDR3 protein: CASSSAGDYGYTF

V gene: TRBV15
J gene: TRBJ2-5
D gene: TRBD2
clone size: NA
CDR3 DNA: TGTGCCACCAGCAGAGTTTTATATAGCGGGGGTAAAGAGACCCAGTACTTC
CDR3 protein: CATSRVLYSGGKETQYF

V gene: TRBV10-3
J gene: TRBJ2-5
D gene: TRBD1
clone size: few
CDR3 DNA: TGTGCCATCAGCGCCGACAGGGCACCAGGGGAGACCCAGTACTTC
CDR3 protein: CAISADRAPGETQYF

V gene: TRBV15
J gene: TRBJ2-1
D gene: NA
clone size: NA
CDR3 DNA: TGTGCCACCAGCAGAGATTCAGGTGTCTATCAGTTCTTC
CDR3 protein: CATSRDSGVYQFF

V gene: TRBV2
J gene: TRBJ2-3
D gene: NA
clone size: NA
CDR3 DNA: TGTGCCAGCAGTGAGAGTCTCTACAGCACAGATACGCAGTATTTT
CDR3 protein: CASSESLYSTDTQYF

V gene: TRBV5-1
J gene: TRBJ2-5
D gene: TRBD2
clone size: NA
CDR3 DNA: TGCGCCAGCAGCGATGGGACTAGCGGGGTACTACAAGAGACCCAGTACTTC
CDR3 protein: CASSDGTSGVLQETQYF

V gene: TRBV7-3
J gene: TRBJ2-5
D gene: NA
clone size: NA
CDR3 DNA: TGTGCCAGCAGTCGGAGGGAAGGAGAGACCCAGTACTTC
CDR3 protein: CASSRREGETQYF

V gene: TRBV10-1
J gene: TRBJ1-5
D gene: NA
clone size: NA
CDR3 DNA: TGCGCCAGCAGTGAGTCGCCGGGAGGCAATCAGCCCCAGCATTTT
CDR3 protein: CASSESPGGNQPQHF

V gene: TRBV7-9
J gene: TRBJ1-1
D gene: NA
clone size: once
CDR3 DNA: TGTGCCAGCAGCGTTACGGGGATAGGGACTGAAGCTTTCTTT
CDR3 protein: CASSVTGIGTEAFF

V gene: TRBV19
J gene: TRBJ1-1
D gene: NA
clone size: NA
CDR3 DNA: TGTGCCAGTAGTTTTCACAGTACTGAAGCTTTCTTT
CDR3 protein: CASSFHSTEAFF

V gene: TRBV7-9
J gene: TRBJ1-3
D gene: NA
clone size: NA
CDR3 DNA: TGTGCCAGCAGCTTATCACAGACCTCTGGAAACACCATATATTTT
CDR3 protein: CASSLSQTSGNTIYF

V gene: TRBV28
J gene: TRBJ1-1
D gene: TRBD1
clone size: NA
CDR3 DNA: TGTGCCAGCAGTTTAGACGGGACAGGGGTCGGGACTTTCTTT
CDR3 protein: CASSLDGTGVGTFF

V gene: TRBV5-8
J gene: TRBJ2-7
D gene: NA
clone size: NA
CDR3 DNA: TGTGCCAGCAGTACCGAAGGGAGCTCCTACGAGCAGTACTTC
CDR3 protein: CASSTEGSSYEQYF

V gene: TRBV5-1
J gene: TRBJ2-7
D gene: TRBD1
clone size: NA
CDR3 DNA: TGCGCCAGCAGCTTGGAACCGGGACAGAGATCCTACGAGCAGTACTTC
CDR3 protein: CASSLEPGQRSYEQYF

V gene: TRBV5-4
J gene: TRBJ2-3
D gene: TRBD2
clone size: NA
CDR3 DNA: TGTGCCAGCAGCTCAACCGGGACTAAGAGCACAGATACGCAGTATTTT
CDR3 protein: CASSSTGTKSTDTQYF

V gene: TRBV29-1
J gene: TRBJ2-7
D gene: TRBD1
clone size: NA
CDR3 DNA: TGCAGCGTTGCCGGGACAGCAACCTACGAGCAGTACTTC
CDR3 protein: CSVAGTATYEQYF

V gene: TRBV4-1
J gene: TRBJ2-5
D gene: NA
clone size: NA
CDR3 DNA: TGCGCCAGCAGCCAAGATGACAGGATTGGAGAGACCCAGTACTTC
CDR3 protein: CASSQDDRIGETQYF

V gene: TRBV21-1
J gene: TRBJ2-7
D gene: NA
clone size: NA
CDR3 DNA: TGTGCCAGCAGCAATCGGGGGTGGAGGTACGAACAGTACTTC
CDR3 protein: CASSNRGWRYEQYF

V gene: TRBV28
J gene: TRBJ1-2
D gene: NA
clone size: NA
CDR3 DNA: TGTGCCAGCAGTTTCGGGTCTAGTGGTAATGGCTACACCTTC
CDR3 protein: CASSFGSSGNGYTF

V gene: TRBV10-3
J gene: TRBJ1-3
D gene: NA
clone size: NA
CDR3 DNA: TGTGCCACCTCAGGGCCAGGAAACACCATATATTTT
CDR3 protein: CATSGPGNTIYF

V gene: TRBV7-2
J gene: TRBJ2-1
D gene: TRBD2
clone size: NA
CDR3 DNA: TGTGCCAGCAGCAGAAGCGGGGGTTCATACAATGAGCAGTTCTTC
CDR3 protein: CASSRSGGSYNEQFF

V gene: TRBV5-5
J gene: TRBJ2-2
D gene: NA
clone size: NA
CDR3 DNA: TGTGCCAGCAGCTTGGAAATACTAGCCGCCGGGGAGCTGTTTTTT
CDR3 protein: CASSLEILAAGELFF

V gene: TRBV27
J gene: TRBJ1-2
D gene: NA
clone size: NA
CDR3 DNA: TGTGCCAGCAGTACCATTCGGGGGGCGCCTATATATGGCTACACCTTC
CDR3 protein: CASSTIRGAPIYGYTF

V gene: TRBV5-6
J gene: TRBJ2-1
D gene: TRBD2
clone size: NA
CDR3 DNA: TGTGCCAGCAGCGTCGGGGGGGCCAGGGAGTTCTTC
CDR3 protein: CASSVGGAREFF

V gene: TRBV7-8
J gene: TRBJ1-5
D gene: TRBD1
clone size: NA
CDR3 DNA: TGTGCCAGCAGCTTCCAACTACAGGGGGCTTTGCAGCCCCAGCATTTT
CDR3 protein: CASSFQLQGALQPQHF

V gene: TRBV18
J gene: TRBJ1-1
D gene: NA
clone size: NA
CDR3 DNA: TGTGCCAGCTCACCGGCAGAGGCGGACACTGAAGCTTTCTTT
CDR3 protein: CASSPAEADTEAFF

V gene: TRBV19
J gene: TRBJ1-1
D gene: TRBD1
clone size: NA
CDR3 DNA: TGTGCCAGTAGGCACAGGGGGCCGGACACTGAAGCTTTCTTT
CDR3 protein: CASRHRGPDTEAFF

V gene: TRBV5-8
J gene: TRBJ2-7
D gene: NA
clone size: few
CDR3 DNA: TGTGCCAGCAGCTTGTGGCCCGGAGCCTACGAGCAGTACTTC
CDR3 protein: CASSLWPGAYEQYF

V gene: TRBV5-1
J gene: TRBJ1-2
D gene: NA
clone size: NA
CDR3 DNA: TGCGCCAGCAGTTCCGGGACACGGAATTTTGGGGGCTACACCTTC
CDR3 protein: CASSSGTRNFGGYTF